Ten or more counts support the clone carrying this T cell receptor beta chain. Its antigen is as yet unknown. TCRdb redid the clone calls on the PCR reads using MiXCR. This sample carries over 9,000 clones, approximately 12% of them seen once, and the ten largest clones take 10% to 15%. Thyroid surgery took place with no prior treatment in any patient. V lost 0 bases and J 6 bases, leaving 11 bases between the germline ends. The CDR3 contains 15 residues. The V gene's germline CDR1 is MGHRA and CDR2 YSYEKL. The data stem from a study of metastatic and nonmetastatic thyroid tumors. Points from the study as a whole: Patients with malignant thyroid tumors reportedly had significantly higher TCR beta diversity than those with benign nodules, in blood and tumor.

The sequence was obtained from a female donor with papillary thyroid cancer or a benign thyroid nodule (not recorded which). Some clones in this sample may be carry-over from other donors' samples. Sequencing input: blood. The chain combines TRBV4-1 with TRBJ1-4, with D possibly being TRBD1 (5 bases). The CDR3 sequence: CASSQDGQGDEKLFF. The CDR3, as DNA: TGCGCCAGCAGCCAAGATGGGCAGGGCGATGAAAAACTGTTTTTT.